This TCR beta chain was captured in a study of blood T cell repertoires in COVID-19. CDR3 length: 14 residues. Deletions cut 4 bases from V and 1 base from J, with 11 bases between. Looked up from germline, CDR1 is SGHRS and CDR2 is YFSETQ. Measured with immunoSEQ multiplex PCR; TCRdb has only the in-frame clones, and not every one. This table holds 240,000 or so clones, 86% found once. Sample: peripheral blood. The genes are TRBV5-1 and TRBJ1-1; unclear D gene. This TCR came from a man at least 80 years old with acute or convalescent COVID-19. The CDR3 DNA reads as TGCGCCAGCAGCGCCGGACTCTCGAACACTGAAGCTTTCTTT. It specifies CASSAGLSNTEAFF.